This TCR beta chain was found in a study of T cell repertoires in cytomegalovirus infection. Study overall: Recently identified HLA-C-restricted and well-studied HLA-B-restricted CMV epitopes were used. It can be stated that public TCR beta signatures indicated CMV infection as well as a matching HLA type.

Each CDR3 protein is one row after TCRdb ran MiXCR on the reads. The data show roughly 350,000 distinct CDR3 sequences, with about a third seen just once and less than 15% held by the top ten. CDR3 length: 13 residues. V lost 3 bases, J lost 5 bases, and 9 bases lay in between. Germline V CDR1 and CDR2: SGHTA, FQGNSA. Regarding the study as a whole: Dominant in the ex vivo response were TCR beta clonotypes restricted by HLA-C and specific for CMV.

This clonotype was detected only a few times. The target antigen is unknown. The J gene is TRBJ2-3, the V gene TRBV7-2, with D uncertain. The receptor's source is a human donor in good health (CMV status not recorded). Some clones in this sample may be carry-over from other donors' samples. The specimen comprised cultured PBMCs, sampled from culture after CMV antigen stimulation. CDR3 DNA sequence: TGTGCCAGCAGCTTCCTTAGACGAGATACGCAGTATTTT. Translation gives CASSFLRRDTQYF.